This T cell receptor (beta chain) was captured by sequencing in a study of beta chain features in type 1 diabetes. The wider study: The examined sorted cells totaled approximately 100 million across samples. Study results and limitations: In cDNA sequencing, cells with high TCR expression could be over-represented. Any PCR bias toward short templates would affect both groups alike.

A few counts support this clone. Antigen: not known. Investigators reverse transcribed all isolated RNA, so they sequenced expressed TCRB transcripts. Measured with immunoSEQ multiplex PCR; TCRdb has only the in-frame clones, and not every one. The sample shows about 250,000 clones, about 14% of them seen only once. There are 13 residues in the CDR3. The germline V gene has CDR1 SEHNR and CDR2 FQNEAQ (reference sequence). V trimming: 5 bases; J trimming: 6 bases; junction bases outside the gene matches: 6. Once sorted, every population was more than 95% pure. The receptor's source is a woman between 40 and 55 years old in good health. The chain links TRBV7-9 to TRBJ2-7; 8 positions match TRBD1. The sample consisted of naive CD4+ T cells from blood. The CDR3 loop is CASSGWTGTEQYF. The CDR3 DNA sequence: TGTGCCAGCAGCGGATGGACAGGGACCGAGCAGTACTTC. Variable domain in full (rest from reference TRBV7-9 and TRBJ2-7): DTGVSQNPRHKITKRGQNVTFRCDPISEHNRLYWYRQTLGQGPEFLTYFQNEAQLEKSRLLSDRFSAERPKGSFSTLEIQRTEQGDSAMYLCASSGWTGTEQYFGPGTRLTVT.